This T cell receptor (beta chain) was identified in a study of T cell changes during pregnancy in multiple sclerosis. Trimming took 0 bases from V and 4 from J, leaving 13 bases between them. Germline values: CDR1 KGHSH, CDR2 LQKENI. The CDR3 loop spans 16 amino acids. Measured with immunoSEQ multiplex PCR; TCRdb has only the in-frame clones, and not every one. The sample gives under 35,000 clones, about 89% of which show up once; roughly 6.5% is in the top ten. V usage is TRBV18 and J usage is TRBJ1-3; weak D call: TRBD1 (5 bases). This specimen was CD8+ T cells from peripheral blood mononuclear cells, taken in the second trimester of pregnancy. The sequence was collected from a female donor with multiple sclerosis, enrolled in a pregnancy study. The CDR3 sequence: CASSPPRRGIGNTIYF. The CDR3 DNA sequence: TGTGCCAGCTCACCACCGAGGAGGGGAATCGGAAACACCATATATTTT.